This section outlines one TCR beta chain sequence together with its context. Its target is unknown. TCRdb re-called the 5' RACE reads and catalogs CDR3 proteins one per entry, DNA excluded. Recorded here are more than 400,000 distinct CDR3 sequences; the top ten clones represent 7.3%. This sample was taken from a study of T cells expressing NK-cell markers. Study-level information: Sorted T-cell subsets CD3+CD56+NKG2C+, CD3+CD56+NKG2C- and CD3+CD56-NKG2C+ were TCR beta-sequenced. Study results and limitations: Four donors likewise had their CD3+CD56-NKG2C+ fraction led by these clonotypes.

This CDR3 region has 17 residues. Germline V lookup: CDR1 DFQATT, CDR2 SNEGSKA (reference sequence). The chain couples TRBV20-1 to TRBJ2-5; TCRdb proposes TRBD2, but this gene call is untestable without DNA. Sequencing was performed on blood T cells: a sorted CD56 or NKG2C T cell subset, CD4+ or CD8+ T cells, or bulk PBMC T cells (not recorded which). This clonotype originated in a woman between 18 and 69 years old in good health. CDR3 sequence reads: CSAKPGLAGGPQETQYF.